This T cell receptor (beta chain) came from a study of blood T cell repertoires in COVID-19. Study information: PBMCs, B-cell-depleted T cells, or T cells provided the cDNA or gDNA that made up the material.

This CDR3 spans 14 amino acids. Trimming took 3 bases from V and 7 from J, leaving 13 bases between them. Per germline, CDR1 LNHDA and CDR2 SQIVND (reference sequence). Methods used by the authors: Amplification from reference gene primers served as the basis for estimated nucleated cell counts. Data came from immunoSEQ multiplex PCR; TCRdb stores just in-frame clones and leaves some out. V and J calls and clone size are as listed in that table; D and trimming were resolved from the DNA. The table lists some 120,000 clones, 75% to 85% of them singletons. The V and J genes are TRBV19 and TRBJ2-1; TRBD2 is a possible D gene (6 bases). This receptor was identified in a middle-aged man with active or convalescent COVID-19. Sequencing input: peripheral blood. The CDR3 loop reads CASSMGGPLNEQFF. The CDR3 DNA reads as TGTGCCAGTAGTATGGGGGGACCCCTAAATGAGCAGTTCTTC.